One and the same sample provided the 12 T cell receptor beta chains below, sequenced in a study of cytomegalovirus exposure and HLA in healthy donors. Both 60 Vbeta primers and 13 Jbeta primers went into the PCR. Using immunoSEQ multiplex PCR, the repertoire was profiled, and TCRdb retains in-frame clones only, with some absent. Of under 150,000 clones listed, roughly 80% are singletons. Sequences were obtained from PBMCs. The receptor source for this set is a male donor in good health and CMV-seronegative.

The rearrangement links TRBV5-1 to TRBJ2-5, with D maybe TRBD2 (6 bases). In germline, CDR1 is SGHRS, CDR2 YFSETQ. V was shortened by 4 bases and J by 5 bases, with 15 bases between the two germline ends. This CDR3 has 14 amino acids. The CDR3 here is CASSRTAGKETQYF. The CDR3 coding sequence is TGCGCCAGCAGCCGGACCGCGGGAAAGGAGACCCAGTACTTC.

The rearrangement joins TRBV4-2 to TRBJ2-3, with 9 bases aligning to TRBD2. V lost 1 base, J lost 3 bases, and 5 bases stayed unmatched. Germline assignment: CDR1 LGHNA and CDR2 YNFKEQ. The CDR3 is 16 amino acids. The CDR3 loop is CASSQVFAGGTDTQYF. The CDR3 DNA follows: TGTGCCAGCAGCCAAGTTTTTGCGGGGGGGACAGATACGCAGTATTTT.

This sequence joins TRBV6-5 and TRBJ1-2; a possible D gene is TRBD1 (6 bases). The V and J ends lost 6 bases and 2 bases respectively, with 13 bases between them. The CDR3 runs 14 residues. In germline, CDR1 is MNHEY, CDR2 SVGAGI. The CDR3 nucleotides are TGTGCCAGCAGAGAGGGGGGGCCAAACTATGGCTACACCTTC. Translating it yields CASREGGPNYGYTF.

The rearrangement links TRBV30 to TRBJ2-5; 14 nucleotides match TRBD2. The germline CDR1 and CDR2 sequences are GTSNPN and SVGIG (reference sequence). The CDR3 totals 13 residues. V lost 5 bases to trimming and J lost 7 bases; unmatched junction nucleotides: 3. This CDR3 is CAWRLAGGRTQYF. Written as DNA, the CDR3 is TGTGCCTGGCGACTAGCGGGAGGGAGGACCCAGTACTTC.

This clone was seen just once. The rearrangement links TRBV6-1 to TRBJ2-2; 7 nucleotides align to TRBD1. CDR1 and CDR2 (germline): MNHNS, SASEGT. The CDR3 has 15 amino acids. V shed 7 bases, J shed 0 bases, and the junction held 5 bases outside the gene matches. CDR3 in amino acids: CASTAGTANTGELFF. CDR3 nucleotide sequence: TGTGCCAGCACGGCCGGGACAGCGAACACCGGGGAGCTGTTTTTT.

The chain recombines TRBV28 with TRBJ1-5; tentative D call: TRBD1 (5 bases). Germline V gene sequence: CDR1 MDHEN, CDR2 SYDVKM. V lost 3 bases and J 0 bases, leaving 9 bases between the germline ends. The CDR3 extends over 15 amino acids. CDR3 sequence (DNA): TGTGCCAGCAGTTTCGGGGGGTATAGCAATCAGCCCCAGCATTTT. Its protein product is CASSFGGYSNQPQHF.

This rearrangement joins TRBV11-3 to TRBJ2-2, with D maybe TRBD1 (6 bases). Looked up from germline, CDR1 is SGHNT and CDR2 is YENEEA. CDR3 length: 13 amino acids. The V and J ends lost 6 bases and 7 bases respectively, with 12 bases between them. Here the CDR3 reads CASSYRDVGELFF. The DNA of the CDR3 is TGTGCCAGCAGTTACAGGGACGTCGGGGAGCTGTTTTTT.

As regards this clone: The same CDR3 also results from other DNA sequences found in this sample. The chain carries TRBV11-2 and TRBJ1-4, with 10 bases fitting TRBD1. The V gene's germline CDR1 is SGHAT and CDR2 FQNNGV. The junction had 7 bases not matched to a gene; V was cut back by 2 bases and J by 1 base. The CDR3 covers 18 residues. The DNA for the CDR3 is TGTGCCAGCAGCTTAAATTGGGACAGGGGCAGAACTAATGAAAAACTGTTTTTT. Translated: CASSLNWDRGRTNEKLFF.

This rearrangement joins TRBV28 to TRBJ2-1; possible D gene TRBD1, 5 bases. The V and J ends lost 3 bases and 11 bases respectively, with 11 bases between them. The CDR3 sequence is 12 residues long. Germline loops: CDR1 MDHEN, CDR2 SYDVKM. The CDR3 DNA reads as TGTGCCAGCAGTTTCGTAGTGGGGCAGCAGTTCTTC. Its protein product is CASSFVVGQQFF.

This clone was detected a few times. This chain uses TRBV29-1 with TRBJ1-2; 11 bases align to TRBD1. The CDR3 is 11 residues long. V lost 4 bases, J lost 8 bases, and 0 bases stayed unmatched. Germline CDR1 reads SQVTM; CDR2 reads ANQGSEA. For the CDR3, the DNA is TGCAGCGTTGGGACAGGGGGCGGCTACACCTTC. The encoded protein is CSVGTGGGYTF.

This rearrangement joins TRBV5-6 to TRBJ1-5; 7 bases are a match to TRBD1. The CDR3 covers 14 residues. Germline values: CDR1 SGHDT, CDR2 YYEEEE. J was trimmed by 6 bases and V by 2 bases; bases with no gene match: 5. The CDR3 sequence: CASSLRQGIQPQHF. CDR3 in DNA: TGTGCCAGCAGCTTACGACAGGGTATTCAGCCCCAGCATTTT.

The chain uses TRBV13 and TRBJ1-2, with TRBD1 matching 10 bases. This CDR3 is 16 amino acids long. V lost 6 bases to trimming and J lost 4 bases; unmatched junction nucleotides: 11. Germline CDR1 and CDR2: PRHDT and FYEKMQ (reference sequence). The CDR3 region is CASSASGQGDVYGYTF. Written as DNA, the CDR3 is TGTGCCAGCAGTGCCTCCGGACAGGGGGATGTCTATGGCTACACCTTC.